This T cell receptor (beta chain) was profiled in a study of blood T cell repertoires in COVID-19. Study-wide context: T cells, B-cell-depleted T cells, or PBMCs supplied cDNA or gDNA.

Original handling: Estimation of nucleated cell counts relied on the amplification of reference gene primers. Assay: immunoSEQ multiplex PCR; the TCRdb copy retains only in-frame clones and omits some. The D gene and trimming were derived from the DNA, and the V and J assignments and clone size from that table. The data hold over 150,000 clones, with 88% observed a single time. CDR3 length equals 16 residues. V trimming: 7 bases; J trimming: 0 bases; junction bases outside the gene matches: 6. Per germline, CDR1 LNHDA and CDR2 SQIVND (reference sequence). Adults between about 18 and 89 years of age took part from 24 US areas. Donors of Cohort 3 who recovered were those that had two negative PCRs, clearance, or symptom resolution.

Sequenced: PBMCs or T cells enriched from blood (not recorded which). The source is a woman between 18 and 30 years old who had recovered from COVID-19. The chain employs TRBV19 and TRBJ1-6; 7 bases match TRBD1. CDR3 sequence (DNA): TGTGCCAGTAAGAGTCAGGGGGGCTCCTATAATTCACCCCTCCACTTT. This gives the protein CASKSQGGSYNSPLHF.